Below are 25 T cell receptor beta chains sequenced from a single sample in a study of blood T cell repertoires in COVID-19. Sequenced by immunoSEQ multiplex PCR; TCRdb stores in-frame clones only, minus some. The sample consists of some 300,000 clones, 85% to 90% of them appearing once. Material: PBMCs or T cells enriched from blood (not recorded which). Receptors originate from a man aged 25 to 45 who had recovered from COVID-19.

This clone was counted between two and nine times. V is TRBV28 and J is TRBJ1-5, with 11 bases fitting TRBD1. CDR1 and CDR2 (germline): MDHEN, SYDVKM. This CDR3 is built from 15 residues. J gave up 7 bases and V 4 bases, and 6 bases lay outside the gene matches. The CDR3 spells CASSSRDRGGQPQHF. The CDR3 nucleotides are TGTGCCAGCAGTTCTCGGGACAGGGGGGGACAGCCCCAGCATTTT.

J is TRBJ1-2 and V is TRBV29-1, with 7 bases fitting TRBD1. The V and J ends lost 2 bases and 5 bases, in that order; junction bases with no gene match: 5. Germline V CDR1 and CDR2: SQVTM, ANQGSEA. The CDR3 contains 13 residues. The CDR3 bases are TGCAGCGTTGAACAAGCAGGGGGTTATGGCTACACCTTC. Translated: CSVEQAGGYGYTF.

Note on this clone: The same CDR3 is also encoded by other DNA sequences in this sample. The genes are TRBV18 and TRBJ1-4, with TRBD1 as a possible D gene (5 bases). CDR3 length: 14 amino acids. V was clipped by 1 base and J by 2 bases, with 5 bases between them. From germline, CDR1 is KGHSH and CDR2 LQKENI. The CDR3 sequence is CASSPQGTNEKLFF. The CDR3 DNA reads as TGTGCCAGCTCACCACAGGGGACTAATGAAAAACTGTTTTTT.

This sequence joins TRBV6-4 and TRBJ1-1; 7 nucleotides agree with TRBD1. V was clipped by 4 bases and J by 3 bases; unmatched bases: 5. Germline V gene data show CDR1 as MRHNA and CDR2 as SNTAGT. The length of the CDR3 is 14 residues. This CDR3 reads CASSVDRADTEAFF. Here the CDR3 DNA reads TGTGCCAGCAGTGTCGACAGGGCGGACACTGAAGCTTTCTTT.

The chain combines TRBV3-1 (or the pseudogene TRBV3-2) with TRBJ2-7, with 10 bases fitting TRBD1. Germline CDR1 reads LGHDT; CDR2 reads YNNKEL (reference sequence). V lost 0 bases, J lost 5 bases, and 10 bases stayed unmatched. CDR3 length: 17 residues. CDR3 sequence: CASSQEVTGTGADEQYF. The DNA of the CDR3 is TGTGCCAGCAGCCAAGAGGTAACAGGGACAGGGGCGGACGAGCAGTACTTC.

This chain links TRBV4-1 with TRBJ2-7; possible D gene TRBD2, 5 bases. Trimming left V 5 bases short and J 3 bases short, with 14 bases between. Germline CDR1 MGHRA, CDR2 YSYEKL. The CDR3 spans 14 residues. In nucleotides, the CDR3 is TGCGCCAGCAGCAGCCATCTAGGGAGCTACGAGCAGTACTTC. Its translation is CASSSHLGSYEQYF.

The chain links TRBV6-5 to TRBJ2-2; 7 positions match TRBD1. This CDR3 is 16 amino acids long. Trimming took 0 bases from V and 4 from J; bases not matched to a gene: 5. Per germline, CDR1 MNHEY and CDR2 SVGAGI. The CDR3: CASSYSGQSATGELFF. The CDR3 nucleotides read TGTGCCAGCAGTTACTCGGGACAGAGCGCCACCGGGGAGCTGTTTTTT.

This chain uses TRBV18 with TRBJ1-1, with D perhaps TRBD1 (6 bases). V gave up 4 bases and J gave up 3 bases, with 15 bases separating them. The CDR3 length is 15 residues. Looked up from germline, CDR1 is KGHSH and CDR2 is LQKENI. The CDR3 DNA is TGTGCCAGCTCACGCCTCCGGACAGTAGACACTGAAGCTTTCTTT. Its translation is CASSRLRTVDTEAFF. The variable domain in full, with the rest retrieved from reference TRBV18 and TRBJ1-1, is NAGVMQNPRHLVRRRGQEARLRCSPMKGHSHVYWYRQLPEEGLKFMVYLQKENIIDESGMPKERFSAEFPKEGPSILRIQQVVRGDSAAYFCASSRLRTVDTEAFFGQGTRLTVV.

J is TRBJ2-1 and V is TRBV4-1; 8 bases line up with TRBD2. This CDR3 has 18 amino acids. V shed 3 bases and J 3 bases; nucleotides not matched to a gene: 13. CDR1 and CDR2 (germline): MGHRA, YSYEKL. This chain's CDR3 is CASSQTPLAANIYNEQFF. CDR3 DNA: TGCGCCAGCAGCCAGACCCCACTAGCGGCCAATATCTACAATGAGCAGTTCTTC.

V gene TRBV28 combines with J gene TRBJ1-2; maybe TRBD1 (5 bases). The CDR3 loop spans 14 amino acids. Deletions cut 6 bases from V and 3 bases from J, with 14 bases between. Germline V gene lookup returns CDR1 MDHEN and CDR2 SYDVKM. Written as DNA, the CDR3 is TGTGCCAGCAGCAAATATCGGGGGGACTATGGCTACACCTTC. Its translation: CASSKYRGDYGYTF.

The V gene is TRBV19, the J gene TRBJ1-3; D unresolved. Germline loops: CDR1 LNHDA, CDR2 SQIVND (reference sequence). The CDR3 spans 15 residues. The V end was cut by 3 bases, the J end by 1 base, with 10 bases between. The CDR3 protein is CASSMSSTSGNTIYF. The CDR3 DNA reads as TGTGCCAGTAGTATGTCCAGTACATCTGGAAACACCATATATTTT.

The genes are TRBV5-1 and TRBJ2-2; D perhaps matches TRBD1 (5 bases). Germline loops: CDR1 SGHRS, CDR2 YFSETQ. Trimming removed 2 bases at V and 1 base at J, with 6 bases between. This CDR3 region has 14 residues. The CDR3 here is CASSFDRNTGELFF. The CDR3 nucleotides are TGCGCCAGCAGCTTCGACAGGAACACCGGGGAGCTGTTTTTT. The full variable domain, completed using reference TRBV5-1 and TRBJ2-2, is KAGVTQTPRYLIKTRGQQVTLSCSPISGHRSVSWYQQTPGQGLQFLFEYFSETQRNKGNFPGRFSGRQFSNSRSEMNVSTLELGDSALYLCASSFDRNTGELFFGEGSRLTVL.

V and J are TRBV6-5 and TRBJ2-3; possible D gene TRBD2, 5 bases. This CDR3 has 15 residues. The ends were cut back, 7 bases at V and 2 bases at J, with 16 bases in the middle. CDR1 is MNHEY, CDR2 SVGAGI, per germline. The CDR3 region is CASTLPGGFTDTQYF. In DNA form, the CDR3 reads TGTGCCAGCACCCTCCCGGGCGGGTTCACAGATACGCAGTATTTT.

The DNA for the CDR3 is TGTGCCAGCAGCTTAGATCCTCCCGGGACTAGCGCCACAGATACGCAGTATTTT. Residues: CASSLDPPGTSATDTQYF. This sequence joins TRBV11-2 and TRBJ2-3; 10 bases align to TRBD2. The CDR3 spans 18 residues. J lost 2 bases, V lost 0 bases, and 8 bases had no gene match. CDR1 is SGHAT, CDR2 FQNNGV, per germline.

The chain recombines TRBV19 with TRBJ1-4; D gene uncertain. The CDR3 has 15 residues. V was trimmed by 2 bases and J by 5 bases, leaving 12 bases between them. Germline V CDR1 and CDR2: LNHDA, SQIVND (reference sequence). CDR3 protein: CASSIRDTVNEKLFF. CDR3 DNA sequence: TGTGCCAGTAGTATACGCGACACGGTGAATGAAAAACTGTTTTTT. Full variable domain (missing parts from reference TRBV19 and TRBJ1-4): DGGITQSPKYLFRKEGQNVTLSCEQNLNHDAMYWYRQDPGQGLRLIYYSQIVNDFQKGDIAEGYSVSREKKESFPLTVTSAQKNPTAFYLCASSIRDTVNEKLFFGSGTQLSVL.

The rearrangement joins TRBV7-9 to TRBJ1-1, with 10 bases fitting TRBD1. The trim removed 5 bases at V and 1 base at J, leaving 7 bases unmatched. CDR3 length equals 16 residues. Per the germline V gene, CDR1 is SEHNR and CDR2 is FQNEAQ (reference sequence). The CDR3 coding sequence is TGTGCCAGCAGCACACGGGACAGGGGCCGGAACACTGAAGCTTTCTTT. Translation: CASSTRDRGRNTEAFF.

V and J are TRBV30 and TRBJ2-2, with 7 bases matching TRBD1. Unmatched junction bases numbered 9, after V lost 5 bases and J lost 6 bases. This CDR3 spans 14 amino acids. Germline V lookup: CDR1 GTSNPN, CDR2 SVGIG (reference sequence). CDR3 DNA sequence: TGTGCCTGGGCAAAAGACAGGGTATCCGGGGAGCTGTTTTTT. This codes for CAWAKDRVSGELFF.

The chain combines TRBV19 with TRBJ1-3; D is uncertain. Trimming removed 1 base at V and 2 bases at J, with 9 bases between. The CDR3 consists of 15 residues. Per the germline V gene, CDR1 is LNHDA and CDR2 is SQIVND (reference sequence). The CDR3 region has the DNA TGTGCCAGTAGTATAGTCTACGGGGCTGGAAACACCATATATTTT. Its translation is CASSIVYGAGNTIYF.

A remark on this clone: The germline gene is not matched at one end of the junction; a read error may be the cause. The chain is built from TRBV11-2 and TRBJ2-6; tentative D call: TRBD2 (7 bases). CDR3 size: 14 residues. Germline CDR1 and CDR2: SGHAT and FQNNGV. CDR3 sequence: CASSLAWGGGPTSF. CDR3 in DNA: TGTGCCAGCAGCTTAGCGTGGGGGGGCGGTCCCACGTCTTTC.

This clone is a singleton in its sample. The chain uses TRBV4-1 and TRBJ2-7; TRBD2 matches at 8 bases. The CDR3 length is 15 residues. The junction had 11 bases not matched to a gene; V was cut back by 3 bases and J by 7 bases. CDR1 is MGHRA and CDR2 is YSYEKL in the germline V gene. CDR3 sequence (DNA): TGCGCCAGCAGCCAGATCCCGGGACTAGAGACGGAGCAGTACTTC. Translating it yields CASSQIPGLETEQYF.

The V gene is TRBV28, the J gene TRBJ2-3; 7 bases fit TRBD1. V lost 7 bases, J lost 1 base, and 5 bases stayed unmatched. In germline, CDR1 is MDHEN, CDR2 SYDVKM. The CDR3 is made up of 14 amino acids. The CDR3 region has the DNA TGTGCCAGCATAGGGGGCCAGGGCACAGATACGCAGTATTTT. Translating gives CASIGGQGTDTQYF.

The rearrangement links TRBV10-3 to TRBJ1-2; D is unclear. CDR1 is ENHRY and CDR2 is SYGVKD in the germline V gene. Trimming pared 2 bases from V and 7 bases from J, leaving 20 bases between. The CDR3 loop spans 16 amino acids. In DNA, the CDR3 is TGTGCCATCAGTGAGCCAACCTGGGCAGAAGAGAGTGGCTACACCTTC. This encodes CAISEPTWAEESGYTF.

The chain recombines TRBV27 with TRBJ2-7, with 8 bases fitting TRBD2. The CDR3 runs to 16 residues. Germline-derived CDR1 and CDR2 are MNHEY and SMNVEV (reference sequence). Trimming cost V 1 base and J 3 bases; bases outside gene matches: 8. This CDR3 is CASSLLTGGIDYEQYF. In DNA, the CDR3 is TGTGCCAGCAGTTTATTAACGGGAGGGATAGACTACGAGCAGTACTTC.

A single count supports this clone. J is TRBJ2-2 and V is TRBV10-1; a weak D match, TRBD2 (6 bases). Per germline, CDR1 WNHNN and CDR2 SYGVQD (reference sequence). V was pared by 1 base and J by 5 bases, with 14 bases between. This CDR3 is 16 amino acids long. CDR3 bases: TGCGCCAGCAGTGAGTTTCGAGCGGGTCAGACCGGGGAGCTGTTTTTT. Encoded protein: CASSEFRAGQTGELFF.

A single count supports this clone. The chain has TRBV18 and TRBJ1-5; 8 bases line up with TRBD1. This CDR3 is 14 amino acids long. Looked up from germline, CDR1 is KGHSH and CDR2 is LQKENI. V gave up 2 bases and J gave up 5 bases; unmatched junction bases: 2. The CDR3 DNA reads TGTGCCAGCTCACCAGGGACAGGCGATCAGCCCCAGCATTTT. Translation gives CASSPGTGDQPQHF.